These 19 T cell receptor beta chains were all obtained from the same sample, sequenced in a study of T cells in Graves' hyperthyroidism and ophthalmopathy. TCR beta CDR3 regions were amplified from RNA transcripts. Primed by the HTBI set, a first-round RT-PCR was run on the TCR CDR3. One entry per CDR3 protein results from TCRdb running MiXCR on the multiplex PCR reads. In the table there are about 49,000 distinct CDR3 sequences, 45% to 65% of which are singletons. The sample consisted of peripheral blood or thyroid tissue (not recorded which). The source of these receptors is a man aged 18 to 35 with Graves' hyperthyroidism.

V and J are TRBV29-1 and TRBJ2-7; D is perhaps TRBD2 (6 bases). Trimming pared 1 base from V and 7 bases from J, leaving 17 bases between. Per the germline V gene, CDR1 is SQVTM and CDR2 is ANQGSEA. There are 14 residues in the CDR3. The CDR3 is CSVEVSGMTGEQYF. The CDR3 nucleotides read TGCAGCGTTGAAGTTAGCGGAATGACGGGTGAGCAGTACTTC.

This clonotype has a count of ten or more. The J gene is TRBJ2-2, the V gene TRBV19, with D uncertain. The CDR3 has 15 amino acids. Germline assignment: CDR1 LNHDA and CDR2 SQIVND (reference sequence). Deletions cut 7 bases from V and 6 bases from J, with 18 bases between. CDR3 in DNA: TGTGCCAGTAACGTCGGTTCGCGTCTTGCCGGGGAGCTGTTTTTT. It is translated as CASNVGSRLAGELFF. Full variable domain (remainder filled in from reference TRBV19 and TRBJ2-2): DGGITQSPKYLFRKEGQNVTLSCEQNLNHDAMYWYRQDPGQGLRLIYYSQIVNDFQKGDIAEGYSVSREKKESFPLTVTSAQKNPTAFYLCASNVGSRLAGELFFGEGSRLTVL.

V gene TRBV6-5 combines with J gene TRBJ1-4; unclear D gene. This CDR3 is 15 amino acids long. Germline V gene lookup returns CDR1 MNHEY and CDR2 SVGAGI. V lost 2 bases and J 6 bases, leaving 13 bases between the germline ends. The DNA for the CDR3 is TGTGCCAGCAGTTACAGACTTCGGGTTGATGAAAAACTGTTTTTT. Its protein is CASSYRLRVDEKLFF.

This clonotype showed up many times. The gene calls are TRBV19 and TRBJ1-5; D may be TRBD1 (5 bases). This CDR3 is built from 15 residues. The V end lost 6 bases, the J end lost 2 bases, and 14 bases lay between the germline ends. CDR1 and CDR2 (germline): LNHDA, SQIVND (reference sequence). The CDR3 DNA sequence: TGTGCCAGTAGACCACTGTTGGGGGGCAATCAGCCCCAGCATTTT. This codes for CASRPLLGGNQPQHF. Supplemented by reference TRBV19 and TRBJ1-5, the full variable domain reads DGGITQSPKYLFRKEGQNVTLSCEQNLNHDAMYWYRQDPGQGLRLIYYSQIVNDFQKGDIAEGYSVSREKKESFPLTVTSAQKNPTAFYLCASRPLLGGNQPQHFGDGTRLSIL.

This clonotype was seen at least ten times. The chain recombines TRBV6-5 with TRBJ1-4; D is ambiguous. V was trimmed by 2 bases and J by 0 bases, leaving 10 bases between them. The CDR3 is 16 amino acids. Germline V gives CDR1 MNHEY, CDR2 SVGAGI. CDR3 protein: CASSYAAVATNEKLFF. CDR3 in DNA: TGTGCCAGCAGTTACGCGGCGGTCGCAACTAATGAAAAACTGTTTTTT.

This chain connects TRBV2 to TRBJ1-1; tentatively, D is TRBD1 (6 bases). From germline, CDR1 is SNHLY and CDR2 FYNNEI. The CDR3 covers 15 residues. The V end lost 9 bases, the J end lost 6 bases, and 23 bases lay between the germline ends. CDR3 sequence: CASSIPGGGVAEAFF. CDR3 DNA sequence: TGTGCCAGTTCCATCCCGGGGGGCGGTGTGGCTGAAGCTTTCTTT. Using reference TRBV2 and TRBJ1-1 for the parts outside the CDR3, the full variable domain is EPEVTQTPSHQVTQMGQEVILRCVPISNHLYFYWYRQILGQKVEFLVSFYNNEISEKSEIFDDQFSVERPDGSNFTLKIRSTKLEDSAMYFCASSIPGGGVAEAFFGQGTRLTVV.

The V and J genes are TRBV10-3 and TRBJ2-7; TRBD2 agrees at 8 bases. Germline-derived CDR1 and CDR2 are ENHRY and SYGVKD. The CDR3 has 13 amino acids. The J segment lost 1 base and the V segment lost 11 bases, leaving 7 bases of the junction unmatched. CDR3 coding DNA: TGTGCCGTCCGGGGGGGCTCATCCTACGAGCAGTACTTC. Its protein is CAVRGGSSYEQYF.

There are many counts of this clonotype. CDR3 in DNA: TGTGCCAGCACCTACGACAGGGGTGAACTGTTTTTT. Protein: CASTYDRGELFF. The chain couples TRBV5-6 to TRBJ1-4; 8 positions agree with TRBD1. CDR1 and CDR2 (germline): SGHDT, YYEEEE. The CDR3 length is 12 residues. V shed 6 bases and J 12 bases; nucleotides not matched to a gene: 7.

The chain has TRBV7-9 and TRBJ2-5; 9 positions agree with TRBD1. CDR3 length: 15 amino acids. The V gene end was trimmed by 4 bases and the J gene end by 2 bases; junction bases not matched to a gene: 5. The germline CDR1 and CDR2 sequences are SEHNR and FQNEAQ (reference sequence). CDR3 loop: CASSSGTGNQETQYF. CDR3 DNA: TGTGCCAGCAGCTCCGGGACAGGGAATCAAGAGACCCAGTACTTC.

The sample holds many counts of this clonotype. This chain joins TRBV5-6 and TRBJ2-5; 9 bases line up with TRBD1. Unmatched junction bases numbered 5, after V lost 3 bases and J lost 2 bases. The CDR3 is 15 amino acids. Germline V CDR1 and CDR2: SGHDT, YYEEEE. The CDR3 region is CASSYLGQGQETQYF. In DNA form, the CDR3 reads TGTGCCAGCAGCTACCTGGGACAGGGACAAGAGACCCAGTACTTC.

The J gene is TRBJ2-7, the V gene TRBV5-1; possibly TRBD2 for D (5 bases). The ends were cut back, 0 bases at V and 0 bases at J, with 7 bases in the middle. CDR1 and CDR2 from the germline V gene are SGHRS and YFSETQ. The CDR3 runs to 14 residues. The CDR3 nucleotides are TGCGCCAGCAGCTTGGATCGGGGCTCCTACGAGCAGTACTTC. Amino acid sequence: CASSLDRGSYEQYF.

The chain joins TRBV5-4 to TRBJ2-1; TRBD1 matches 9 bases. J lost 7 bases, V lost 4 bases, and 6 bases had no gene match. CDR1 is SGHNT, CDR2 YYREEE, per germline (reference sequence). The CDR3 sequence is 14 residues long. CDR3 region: CASSNRGLLNEQFF. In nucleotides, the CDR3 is TGTGCCAGCAGCAACAGGGGGCTGTTAAATGAGCAGTTCTTC.

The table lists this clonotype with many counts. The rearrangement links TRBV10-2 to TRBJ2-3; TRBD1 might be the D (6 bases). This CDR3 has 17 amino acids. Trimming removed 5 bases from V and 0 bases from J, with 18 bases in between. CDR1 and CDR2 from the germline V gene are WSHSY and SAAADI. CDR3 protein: CASSTLTGMSSTDTQYF. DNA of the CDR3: TGCGCCAGCAGTACTCTTACAGGGATGTCTAGCACAGATACGCAGTATTTT.

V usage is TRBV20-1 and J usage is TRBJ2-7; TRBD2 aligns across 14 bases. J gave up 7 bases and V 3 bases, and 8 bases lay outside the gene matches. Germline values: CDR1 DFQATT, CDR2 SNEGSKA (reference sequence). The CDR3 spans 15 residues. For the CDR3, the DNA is TGCAGTGCTAGGGGAGGGACTAGCGGGAGTAGTGAGCAGTACTTC. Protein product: CSARGGTSGSSEQYF.

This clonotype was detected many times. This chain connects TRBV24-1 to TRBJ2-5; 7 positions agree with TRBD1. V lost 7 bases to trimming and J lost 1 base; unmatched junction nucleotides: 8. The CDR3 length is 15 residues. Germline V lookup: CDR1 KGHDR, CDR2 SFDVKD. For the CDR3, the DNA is TGTGCCACCAGCCGACCGGGACAGCTCCAAGAGACCCAGTACTTC. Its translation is CATSRPGQLQETQYF.

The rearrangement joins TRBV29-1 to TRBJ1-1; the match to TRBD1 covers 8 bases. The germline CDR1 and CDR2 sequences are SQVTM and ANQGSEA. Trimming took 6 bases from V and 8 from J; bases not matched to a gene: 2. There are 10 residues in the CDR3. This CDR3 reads CSVGDREAFF. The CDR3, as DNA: TGCAGCGTCGGGGACAGGGAAGCTTTCTTT.

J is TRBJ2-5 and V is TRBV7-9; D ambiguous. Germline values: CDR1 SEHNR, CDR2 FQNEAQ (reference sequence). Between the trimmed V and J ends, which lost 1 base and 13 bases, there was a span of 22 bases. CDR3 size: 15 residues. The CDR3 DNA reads TGTGCCAGCAGCTTAGGAGTCGGAAAACAAGAGACCTGGTACTTC. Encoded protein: CASSLGVGKQETWYF.

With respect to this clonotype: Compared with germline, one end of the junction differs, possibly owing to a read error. The CDR3 coding sequence is TGCGCCAGTAGTTCTGGGGCCTACGAGCAGTACTTC. It yields the protein CASSSGAYEQYF. The chain is built from TRBV19 and TRBJ2-7, with D hard to call. The germline V gene has CDR1 LNHDA and CDR2 SQIVND (reference sequence). This CDR3 has 12 residues.

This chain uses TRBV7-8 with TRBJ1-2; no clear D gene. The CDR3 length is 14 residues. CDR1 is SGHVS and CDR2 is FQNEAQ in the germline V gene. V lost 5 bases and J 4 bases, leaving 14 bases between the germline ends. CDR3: CASSPISGSYGYTF. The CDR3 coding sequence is TGTGCCAGCAGCCCCATTTCAGGCTCCTATGGCTACACCTTC.